These 26 T cell receptor beta chains were all obtained from the same sample, sequenced in a study of OX40 agonist ivuxolimab in advanced cancers. Generated by immunoSEQ multiplex PCR, the TCRdb table keeps only in-frame clones and is missing some. This repertoire shows about 72,000 clones, 85% to 90% found once; its top ten account for around 1%. The source material was CD4+ or CD8+ T cells sorted from blood, sampled in a trial of the OX40 agonist ivuxolimab. The receptor set was obtained from an adult with an advanced solid tumor such as melanoma, head and neck, liver or kidney cancer.

This clone was counted a few times. The chain employs TRBV28 and TRBJ1-2; TRBD1 aligns across 10 bases. The ends lost 8 bases at V and 6 bases at J; junction bases unmatched: 6. Germline V gene sequence: CDR1 MDHEN, CDR2 SYDVKM. The CDR3 spans 13 residues. The DNA for the CDR3 is TGTGCCAGCCGGGACAGGGGAAAGGATGGCTACACCTTC. Protein sequence: CASRDRGKDGYTF.

The chain employs TRBV30 and TRBJ2-5; perhaps TRBD2 as D (6 bases). This CDR3 is built from 15 residues. Per the germline V gene, CDR1 is GTSNPN and CDR2 is SVGIG (reference sequence). Trimming took 0 bases from V and 2 from J, leaving 13 bases between them. In DNA form, the CDR3 reads TGTGCCTGGAGTGTACGATACGGAGGGCAAGAGACCCAGTACTTC. Protein: CAWSVRYGGQETQYF.

This chain uses TRBV20-1 with TRBJ1-5; TRBD1 agrees at 7 bases. Germline loops: CDR1 DFQATT, CDR2 SNEGSKA (reference sequence). The V segment lost 6 bases and the J segment 10 bases; nucleotides outside the gene matches: 6. The CDR3 extends over 11 amino acids. The CDR3 loop is CSAKNRGPQHF. The CDR3 DNA reads TGCAGTGCAAAAAACAGGGGACCCCAGCATTTT.

This chain connects TRBV6-6 to TRBJ1-1, with a tentative D call TRBD1 (5 bases). Per the germline V gene, CDR1 is MNHNY and CDR2 is SVGAGI (reference sequence). Trimming cost V 7 bases and J 3 bases, with 12 bases left between them. The CDR3 is 13 amino acids. CDR3 sequence: CASKEVGDTEAFF. In DNA form, the CDR3 reads TGTGCCAGCAAAGAAGTAGGGGACACTGAAGCTTTCTTT.

The chain has TRBV2 and TRBJ1-3, with a possible D match to TRBD1 (5 bases). Trimming took 8 bases from V and 2 from J, leaving 13 bases between them. This CDR3 contains 14 residues. The germline gives CDR1 SNHLY, CDR2 FYNNEI. CDR3 DNA: TGTGCCAGCGGGGAACGGGACCCTGGAAACACCATATATTTT. Translating gives CASGERDPGNTIYF.

This chain links TRBV5-1 with TRBJ2-3, with 15 bases identical to TRBD2. J was trimmed by 5 bases and V by 3 bases; bases with no gene match: 7. The germline gives CDR1 SGHRS, CDR2 YFSETQ. The CDR3 is 17 amino acids. The CDR3 loop is CASSSPLGLAGGDTQYF. CDR3 DNA: TGCGCCAGCAGCTCACCTCTGGGACTAGCGGGAGGAGATACGCAGTATTTT.

The rearrangement joins TRBV4-2 to TRBJ1-1; the D gene is possibly TRBD1 (6 bases). The V and J ends lost 4 bases and 4 bases respectively, with 22 bases between them. The CDR3 is 17 amino acids. Germline CDR1 is LGHNA and CDR2 is YNFKEQ. The CDR3 nucleotides are TGTGCCAGCAGCCTCCTTGGGGGCAGGGAGAGAGGCACTGAAGCTTTCTTT. Its protein product is CASSLLGGRERGTEAFF.

This chain connects TRBV7-8 to TRBJ2-1, with 7 bases aligning to TRBD1. CDR1 is SGHVS and CDR2 is FQNEAQ in the germline V gene. The CDR3 extends over 15 amino acids. V dropped 5 bases and J dropped 9; count of bases not matched to a gene: 13. In nucleotides, the CDR3 is TGTGCCAGCAGCCCCGACAGGGTAAAGGCAAGTGAGCAGTTCTTC. Protein product: CASSPDRVKASEQFF.

This rearrangement joins TRBV9 to TRBJ2-5; TRBD2 might be the D (5 bases). V lost 0 bases and J 5 bases, leaving 8 bases between the germline ends. Germline CDR1 reads SGDLS; CDR2 reads YYNGEE. This CDR3 spans 13 amino acids. DNA for the CDR3: TGTGCCAGCAGCGTAGCTCCGGGGGAGACCCAGTACTTC. This codes for CASSVAPGETQYF.

The chain uses TRBV30 and TRBJ2-7; 8 nucleotides line up with TRBD1. The CDR3 contains 14 residues. Germline lookup yields CDR1 GTSNPN and CDR2 SVGIG (reference sequence). Trimming removed 5 bases from V and 2 bases from J; junction bases left unmatched: 8. The CDR3 loop is CAWLEQGVPYEQYF. CDR3 coding DNA: TGTGCCTGGCTAGAACAGGGGGTGCCCTACGAGCAGTACTTC. The variable domain in full, completed from reference TRBV30 and TRBJ2-7, reads SQTIHQWPATLVQPVGSPLSLECTVEGTSNPNLYWYRQAAGRGLQLLFYSVGIGQISSEVPQNLSASRPQDRQFILSSKKLLLSDSGFYLCAWLEQGVPYEQYFGPGTRLTVT.

The chain joins TRBV4-1 to TRBJ2-5; 12 nucleotides line up with TRBD2. The CDR3 length is 17 residues. Germline-derived CDR1 and CDR2 are MGHRA and YSYEKL. Trimming at V came to 1 base and at J to 2 bases, leaving 5 bases not matched to a gene. DNA of the CDR3: TGCGCCAGCAGCCAAGTTATCCTAGCGGGGGGGCAAGAGACCCAGTACTTC. Its translation is CASSQVILAGGQETQYF.

The V call is TRBV18, the J call TRBJ2-4, with TRBD1 matching over 10 bases. Germline lookup yields CDR1 KGHSH and CDR2 LQKENI. V gave up 3 bases and J gave up 2 bases; unmatched junction bases: 10. The CDR3 is made up of 18 amino acids. The CDR3, as DNA: TGTGCCAGCTCACCGGGGACAGGGGCGGGAGGCCCCAAAAACATTCAGTACTTC. This translates into CASSPGTGAGGPKNIQYF.

This chain links TRBV5-6 with TRBJ2-1; D remains ambiguous. V dropped 0 bases and J dropped 14 bases, with 9 bases sitting between them. This CDR3 comprises 11 residues. Germline values: CDR1 SGHDT, CDR2 YYEEEE. The CDR3 DNA reads as TGTGCCAGCAGCTTGGTGGGCGTTGAGTTCTTC. This codes for CASSLVGVEFF. Using reference TRBV5-6 and TRBJ2-1 for the parts outside the CDR3, the full variable domain is DAGVTQSPTHLIKTRGQQVTLRCSPKSGHDTVSWYQQALGQGPQFIFQYYEEEERQRGNFPDRFSGHQFPNYSSELNVNALLLGDSALYLCASSLVGVEFFGPGTRLTVL.

This CDR3 is CASRSPWGGYQPQHF. The CDR3 nucleotides read TGTGCCAGCAGATCCCCCTGGGGTGGATATCAGCCCCAGCATTTT. This sequence joins TRBV6-1 and TRBJ1-5, with D unclear. Germline CDR1 and CDR2: MNHNS and SASEGT. CDR3 length equals 15 residues. With 6 bases removed from V and 5 bases from J, the gap between germline ends came to 17 bases.

Written as DNA, the CDR3 is TGTGCCAGCAGCTCCGGGACAGGGCGCCACGAGCAGTACTTC. Translation: CASSSGTGRHEQYF. The rearrangement joins TRBV6-6 to TRBJ2-7, with TRBD1 identical over 9 bases. CDR1 is MNHNY, CDR2 SVGAGI, per germline (reference sequence). The CDR3 totals 14 residues. Losses at the gene ends were 6 bases for V and 5 bases for J; bases not matched to a gene: 8.

The V call is TRBV15, the J call TRBJ2-3, with no clear D. The CDR3 runs 13 residues. Trimming shortened V by 0 bases and J by 6 bases, and 7 bases separated the two germline ends. Germline V gene lookup returns CDR1 LNHNV and CDR2 YYDKDF (reference sequence). DNA of the CDR3: TGTGCCACCAGCAGAGATTTAAGGGATACGCAGTATTTT. This codes for CATSRDLRDTQYF.

The CDR3 is CASSPTGTPYGYTF. The CDR3 DNA sequence: TGTGCCAGCAGCCCGACAGGAACGCCCTATGGCTACACCTTC. V gene TRBV7-3 combines with J gene TRBJ1-2, with TRBD1 as a possible D gene (6 bases). The V and J ends lost 5 bases and 4 bases respectively, with 14 bases between them. Germline V gives CDR1 SGHTA, CDR2 FQGTGA. The CDR3 contains 14 residues.

The V call is TRBV14, the J call TRBJ2-2; unclear D gene. From germline, CDR1 is SGHDN and CDR2 FVKESK. V lost 0 bases and J lost 4, with 3 bases in between. The CDR3 sequence is 13 residues long. In nucleotides, the CDR3 is TGTGCCAGCAGCCAAGATCCCACCGGGGAGCTGTTTTTT. Its protein is CASSQDPTGELFF. The entire variable domain, with the rest obtained from reference TRBV14 and TRBJ2-2, is as follows: EAGVTQFPSHSVIEKGQTVTLRCDPISGHDNLYWYRRVMGKEIKFLLHFVKESKQDESGMPNNRFLAERTGGTYSTLKVQPAELEDSGVYFCASSQDPTGELFFGEGSRLTVL.

The rearrangement uses TRBV7-2 and TRBJ2-7, with 12 bases that match TRBD2. The germline gives CDR1 SGHTA, CDR2 FQGNSA. With V trimmed by 5 bases and J by 0 bases, 11 bases remained unmatched. The CDR3 extends over 18 amino acids. In DNA form, the CDR3 reads TGTGCCAGCAGCCCCCCCGGCCTAGCGGGAGGGAGCTCCTACGAGCAGTACTTC. Translated: CASSPPGLAGGSSYEQYF. The complete variable domain, with remaining parts taken from reference TRBV7-2 and TRBJ2-7, reads GAGVSQSPSNKVTEKGKDVELRCDPISGHTALYWYRQSLGQGLEFLIYFQGNSAPDKSGLPSDRFSAERTGGSVSTLTIQRTQQEDSAVYLCASSPPGLAGGSSYEQYFGPGTRLTVT.

The chain employs TRBV18 and TRBJ1-4; no definite D call. The ends were cut back, 3 bases at V and 0 bases at J, with 11 bases in the middle. Germline-derived CDR1 and CDR2 are KGHSH and LQKENI. There are 16 residues in the CDR3. The CDR3 here is CASSPPNTATNEKLFF. The CDR3 bases are TGTGCCAGCTCACCTCCCAACACTGCAACTAATGAAAAACTGTTTTTT.

J is TRBJ2-5 and V is TRBV7-6; tentative D call: TRBD2 (5 bases). Germline V gene data show CDR1 as SGHVS and CDR2 as FNYEAQ. V lost 1 base and J 5 bases, leaving 17 bases between the germline ends. The CDR3 contains 16 residues. CDR3 residues: CASSLEGSLPGETQYF. CDR3 nucleotides: TGTGCCAGCAGCTTAGAGGGCAGTCTACCGGGGGAGACCCAGTACTTC.

This chain uses TRBV11-2 with TRBJ2-7, with a possible D match to TRBD1 (5 bases). The CDR3 runs 15 residues. The germline V and J ends were trimmed by 3 bases and 5 bases, with 17 bases remaining between them. Germline loops: CDR1 SGHAT, CDR2 FQNNGV. The CDR3 DNA follows: TGTGCCAGCAGCTTGGAAGGGCAGGGTCACCACGAGCAGTACTTC. Translating it yields CASSLEGQGHHEQYF.

Details on this clone: Other DNA sequences in this specimen translate into the identical CDR3. The chain links TRBV6-4 to TRBJ1-2; TRBD1 matches at 7 bases. The CDR3 totals 13 residues. After removal of 2 bases from V and 4 bases from J, the junction contained 1 base not matched to a gene. Germline V lookup: CDR1 MRHNA, CDR2 SNTAGT. CDR3 protein: CASSDNRGYGYTF. The CDR3 DNA reads TGTGCCAGCAGTGACAACAGGGGCTATGGCTACACCTTC.

V usage is TRBV28 and J usage is TRBJ1-2; D perhaps matches TRBD1 (6 bases). Germline loops: CDR1 MDHEN, CDR2 SYDVKM. This CDR3 is 15 amino acids long. Trimming pared 5 bases from V and 4 bases from J, leaving 17 bases between. The DNA of the CDR3 is TGTGCCAGCAGTCGTGGGACGGGGGCGAGCTATGGCTACACCTTC. Translated, it gives CASSRGTGASYGYTF.

V is TRBV5-6 and J is TRBJ2-7, with TRBD2 matching over 8 bases. CDR3 length equals 15 residues. Trimming took 4 bases from V and 4 from J; bases not matched to a gene: 10. The germline gives CDR1 SGHDT, CDR2 YYEEEE. In DNA, the CDR3 is TGTGCCAGCAGCCCCGCCGGGGGGGCGAAATACGAGCAGTACTTC. Protein: CASSPAGGAKYEQYF.

The chain uses TRBV7-2 and TRBJ2-1; D gene unclear. This CDR3 region has 16 residues. Trimming pared 1 base from V and 5 bases from J, leaving 15 bases between. CDR1 and CDR2 from the germline V gene are SGHTA and FQGNSA. The CDR3 spells CASSLGVSRRNNEQFF. CDR3 DNA: TGTGCCAGCAGCTTAGGTGTTAGCCGACGCAACAATGAGCAGTTCTTC.